This T cell receptor (beta chain) was retrieved from a study of T cell responses to AZD1222 COVID-19 vaccine. With respect to this clone: Its antigen remains unidentified.

The study's findings and limits: Unmutated variant regions are reportedly targeted by nearly half of spike-specific TCRs.

Generated by immunoSEQ multiplex PCR, the TCRdb table keeps only in-frame clones and is missing some. The table includes 130,000 or so clones, roughly 90% detected once. This material consisted of peripheral blood, taken on day 0 of AZD1222 vaccination. This sequence originates from an adult in good health.

The CDR3 sequence: CASSFRTGRGYGYTF. The CDR3 DNA sequence: TGTGCCAGCAGCTTTCGGACAGGGAGGGGGTATGGCTACACCTTC. The chain has TRBV7-8 and TRBJ1-2; TRBD1 matches at 8 bases. J gave up 5 bases and V 3 bases, and 8 bases lay outside the gene matches. The length of the CDR3 is 15 residues. Germline CDR1 is SGHVS and CDR2 is FQNEAQ.